One sample yielded the 24 T cell receptor beta chains listed below, sequenced in a study of cytomegalovirus exposure and HLA in healthy donors. PCR was performed using 60 Vbeta and 13 Jbeta primers. TCRdb keeps only in-frame clones here, not all; method: immunoSEQ multiplex PCR. The sample has about 96,000 clones; 65% to 80% are singletons. The sequencing input was PBMCs. These receptors originate from a woman aged 65 to 85 in good health and CMV-seropositive.

This rearrangement joins TRBV5-5 to TRBJ2-3; TRBD1 matches at 9 bases. Germline V gene sequence: CDR1 SGHKS, CDR2 YYEKEE (reference sequence). V trimming: 4 bases; J trimming: 4 bases; junction bases outside the gene matches: 7. The length of the CDR3 is 15 residues. CDR3 DNA: TGTGCCAGCAGCCACACCGGGACAGGGTCAGATACGCAGTATTTT. Amino acids: CASSHTGTGSDTQYF.

The chain couples TRBV5-1 to TRBJ2-3; the match to TRBD2 covers 11 bases. Germline assignment: CDR1 SGHRS and CDR2 YFSETQ. The CDR3 covers 16 residues. V shed 5 bases, J shed 0 bases, and the junction held 5 bases outside the gene matches. The CDR3 region has the DNA TGCGCCAGCAGACGTGGGACTAGCGGAAGCACAGATACGCAGTATTTT. Translating it yields CASRRGTSGSTDTQYF.

The chain joins TRBV28 to TRBJ1-4, with D perhaps matching TRBD1 (6 bases). The V gene's germline CDR1 is MDHEN and CDR2 SYDVKM. V shed 4 bases and J shed 7 bases, with 19 bases lying between them. This CDR3 is 16 amino acids long. Here the CDR3 reads CASSSNTILQGEKLFF. CDR3 nucleotides: TGTGCCAGCAGTTCGAACACCATCCTACAGGGTGAAAAACTGTTTTTT.

V is TRBV19 and J is TRBJ1-5; D is ambiguous. This CDR3 has 15 amino acids. Germline loops: CDR1 LNHDA, CDR2 SQIVND (reference sequence). V lost 5 bases and J lost 1, with 12 bases in between. CDR3 coding DNA: TGTGCCAGTAGTGCCCAGAGGAGAAGCAATCAGCCCCAGCATTTT. Protein sequence: CASSAQRRSNQPQHF.

The chain carries TRBV10-3 and TRBJ2-3; D is perhaps TRBD2 (6 bases). V gave up 8 bases and J gave up 0 bases, with 12 bases separating them. CDR3 length: 14 amino acids. Germline CDR1 reads ENHRY; CDR2 reads SYGVKD. CDR3 sequence reads: CAIQRDWSTDTQYF. The CDR3 DNA reads TGTGCCATCCAACGGGACTGGAGCACAGATACGCAGTATTTT.

The chain carries TRBV19 and TRBJ2-7; 7 positions match TRBD1. CDR1 is LNHDA and CDR2 is SQIVND in the germline V gene (reference sequence). Unmatched junction bases numbered 6, after V lost 1 base and J lost 3 bases. This CDR3 has 15 amino acids. The CDR3 protein is CASSIGQGHIYEQYF. As DNA, the CDR3 is TGTGCCAGTAGTATAGGACAGGGTCACATCTACGAGCAGTACTTC.

This clone was seen a few times. The chain uses TRBV9 and TRBJ1-2; perhaps TRBD1 as D (6 bases). The CDR3 is made up of 13 amino acids. Germline V gene sequence: CDR1 SGDLS, CDR2 YYNGEE. The V end was cut by 4 bases, the J end by 4 bases, with 11 bases between. The CDR3 region is CASSTGTPYGYTF. DNA for the CDR3: TGTGCCAGCAGCACCGGGACACCCTATGGCTACACCTTC.

The chain links TRBV2 to TRBJ1-6; 7 nucleotides line up with TRBD1. CDR3 length equals 18 residues. V shed 4 bases, J shed 8 bases, and the junction held 17 bases outside the gene matches. The V gene's germline CDR1 is SNHLY and CDR2 FYNNEI. This chain's CDR3 is CASSGSGQAQYIDSPLHF. CDR3 nucleotides: TGTGCCAGCAGTGGGTCCGGACAGGCCCAATATATCGATTCACCCCTCCACTTT.

The sample holds a few counts of this clone. The chain uses TRBV28 and TRBJ2-7; D might be TRBD2 (5 bases). Trimming stripped 3 bases from V and 0 bases from J, with 12 bases between. CDR1 and CDR2 (germline): MDHEN, SYDVKM. The CDR3 contains 15 residues. The CDR3 protein is CASSLIHTSSYEQYF. CDR3 sequence (DNA): TGTGCCAGCAGTTTGATACACACTAGCTCCTACGAGCAGTACTTC.

The chain links TRBV9 to TRBJ1-2, with D perhaps TRBD1 (6 bases). The length of the CDR3 is 15 residues. Trimming left V 0 bases short and J 6 bases short, with 15 bases between. Germline CDR1 and CDR2: SGDLS and YYNGEE. The CDR3 loop is CASSVVQGGRHGYTF. The CDR3 nucleotides are TGTGCCAGCAGCGTAGTACAGGGCGGCCGGCATGGCTACACCTTC.

V is TRBV18 and J is TRBJ2-3, with D unresolved. Germline V gene lookup returns CDR1 KGHSH and CDR2 LQKENI. The V end was cut by 1 base, the J end by 4 bases, with 9 bases between. The CDR3 consists of 14 residues. The CDR3 DNA sequence: TGTGCCAGCTCACCACGGCAGGTCCCAGATACGCAGTATTTT. It specifies CASSPRQVPDTQYF.

This chain uses TRBV11-2 with TRBJ1-4; no firm D call. V lost 5 bases to trimming and J lost 4 bases, with 14 bases between them. There are 15 residues in the CDR3. In germline, CDR1 is SGHAT, CDR2 FQNNGV. Written as DNA, the CDR3 is TGTGCCAGCAGCCCGGGGAGAGGGTTTAATGAAAAACTGTTTTTT. Amino acid sequence: CASSPGRGFNEKLFF.

The J gene is TRBJ1-1, the V gene TRBV7-9, with D unclear. The germline gives CDR1 SEHNR, CDR2 FQNEAQ (reference sequence). This CDR3 region has 17 residues. V was clipped by 2 bases and J by 2 bases, with 18 bases between them. The CDR3 DNA reads TGTGCCAGCAGCTTATATCGGCGAGGCGCTTCAAACACTGAAGCTTTCTTT. Translated: CASSLYRRGASNTEAFF.

This sequence joins TRBV27 and TRBJ2-7, with D possibly being TRBD1 (7 bases). The germline CDR1 and CDR2 sequences are MNHEY and SMNVEV (reference sequence). Deletions cut 2 bases from V and 2 bases from J, with 13 bases between. The CDR3 covers 15 residues. The CDR3 reads CASSLGGTATYEQYF. In DNA form, the CDR3 reads TGTGCCAGCAGTTTAGGAGGGACAGCTACCTACGAGCAGTACTTC.

V is TRBV2 and J is TRBJ1-2; unclear D gene. Trimming removed 4 bases at V and 4 bases at J, with 13 bases between. Germline V gene data show CDR1 as SNHLY and CDR2 as FYNNEI. The CDR3 runs to 14 residues. CDR3 in amino acids: CASSANQIGYGYTF. The CDR3 coding sequence is TGTGCCAGCAGTGCAAACCAAATCGGCTATGGCTACACCTTC. Filled out from reference TRBV2 and TRBJ1-2, the complete variable domain reads EPEVTQTPSHQVTQMGQEVILRCVPISNHLYFYWYRQILGQKVEFLVSFYNNEISEKSEIFDDQFSVERPDGSNFTLKIRSTKLEDSAMYFCASSANQIGYGYTFGSGTRLTVV.

The V and J genes are TRBV27 and TRBJ2-7; D possibly corresponds to TRBD2 (6 bases). Germline V CDR1 and CDR2: MNHEY, SMNVEV (reference sequence). V lost 3 bases and J 3 bases, leaving 12 bases between the germline ends. The CDR3 extends over 14 amino acids. The CDR3 bases are TGTGCCAGCAGTTTCTCACGGCGGGGCTACGAGCAGTACTTC. Its protein product is CASSFSRRGYEQYF.

The rearrangement joins TRBV5-3 to TRBJ1-3, with TRBD1 matching over 12 bases. TRBV5-3 is known as an ORF, though its function is uncertain. CDR3 length equals 18 residues. The trim removed 0 bases at V and 2 bases at J, leaving 6 bases unmatched. CDR3 in amino acids: CARSLALGQGAAGNTIYF. The CDR3 DNA sequence: TGTGCCAGAAGCTTGGCCCTGGGACAGGGGGCGGCTGGAAACACCATATATTTT.

For this clone: At one of its ends the junction is not consistent with the germline gene, which may arise from a read error. The genes are TRBV12-5 and TRBJ2-3, with 9 bases matching TRBD2. The germline V gene encodes CDR1 LGHNT and CDR2 FRNRAP. This CDR3 spans 15 amino acids. The CDR3 sequence is CASGTREGQTDTRYF. CDR3 coding DNA: TGTGCTAGTGGAACGCGGGAGGGCCAAACAGATACGCGGTATTTT.

The chain combines TRBV21-1 with TRBJ2-7; the table names TRBD2, a call not compared with the DNA. TRBV21-1 is classified as a pseudogene. The length of the CDR3 is 17 residues. The CDR3 bases are TGTGCCAGCTCGAAGCGAATCCTAACCCTTAGCTCCTACGAGCAGTACTTC. Amino acids: CASSKRILTLSSYEQYF.

V gene TRBV28 combines with J gene TRBJ2-3, with 9 bases lining up with TRBD2. V lost 8 bases, J lost 6 bases, and 15 bases stayed unmatched. Germline V lookup: CDR1 MDHEN, CDR2 SYDVKM. The CDR3 is made up of 16 amino acids. This CDR3 is CASRGRGGAFGDTQYF. The CDR3 DNA is TGTGCCAGCCGCGGCCGCGGGGGGGCGTTCGGGGATACGCAGTATTTT.

This clone has more than one count but fewer than ten. The chain joins TRBV19 to TRBJ2-7, with D perhaps TRBD1 (6 bases). The CDR3 runs to 13 residues. Trimming took off 4 bases at V and 4 bases at J, with 11 bases between the two ends. Germline CDR1 is LNHDA and CDR2 is SQIVND (reference sequence). In DNA form, the CDR3 reads TGTGCCAGTAGTAACTCCAGGGGTTACGAGCAGTACTTC. Protein: CASSNSRGYEQYF.

The rearrangement uses TRBV27 and TRBJ1-1; 9 positions match TRBD1. This CDR3 comprises 14 residues. With 4 bases clipped from V and 1 base from J, the junction kept 1 base outside the gene matches. Germline V CDR1 and CDR2: MNHEY, SMNVEV (reference sequence). CDR3 in DNA: TGTGCCAGCAGTTCGGACAGGGGGAACACTGAAGCTTTCTTT. Translation: CASSSDRGNTEAFF.

This rearrangement joins TRBV28 to TRBJ2-1; D gene ambiguous. The CDR3 runs to 16 residues. The V and J ends lost 6 bases and 0 bases respectively, with 15 bases between them. Germline V gene sequence: CDR1 MDHEN, CDR2 SYDVKM. The CDR3 here is CASSPGWASSYNEQFF. The CDR3 coding sequence is TGTGCCAGCAGCCCTGGGTGGGCGAGCTCCTACAATGAGCAGTTCTTC.

This chain connects TRBV9 to TRBJ2-7; TRBD1 matches 12 bases. CDR1 is SGDLS, CDR2 YYNGEE, per germline. The V gene end was trimmed by 0 bases and the J gene end by 7 bases; junction bases not matched to a gene: 14. This CDR3 has 18 amino acids. The CDR3: CASSVAGEGQGARDEQYF. For the CDR3, the DNA is TGTGCCAGCAGCGTAGCTGGGGAGGGACAGGGGGCAAGAGATGAGCAGTACTTC. The full variable domain, rest sourced from reference TRBV9 and TRBJ2-7, is DSGVTQTPKHLITATGQRVTLRCSPRSGDLSVYWYQQSLDQGLQFLIQYYNGEERAKGNILERFSAQQFPDLHSELNLSSLELGDSALYFCASSVAGEGQGARDEQYFGPGTRLTVT.